This T cell receptor beta chain appears in the sequencing data of a study of response to subunit inactivated influenza vaccine. Study findings and constraints: Authors suggested few new T cells are recruited by each seasonal influenza vaccination.

TCRdb used MiXCR to reprocess the RT-PCR reads, holding one entry per CDR3 protein. Counted here are under 550,000 distinct CDR3 sequences, 7.6% occurring once; the ten biggest clones make up 13%. This clonotype was picked up many times. The target antigen is unknown. Germline CDR1 and CDR2: SGHRS and YFSETQ. The CDR3 has 18 amino acids. J gave up 1 base and V 1 base, and 11 bases lay outside the gene matches. V usage is TRBV5-1 and J usage is TRBJ1-1; 9 nucleotides match TRBD1. The source is a man aged 45 to 75 who received an inactivated influenza vaccine. The sample in question was PBMCs from blood, obtained less than 30 months after vaccination. CDR3 nucleotides: TGCGCCAGCAGCTTGTTCAGACAGGGGGATTGGGAGAACACTGAAGCTTTCTTT. Residues: CASSLFRQGDWENTEAFF.